These 5 T cell receptor beta chains came from one sample sequenced in a study of blood T cell repertoires in COVID-19. Clones were sequenced by immunoSEQ multiplex PCR, and TCRdb holds only the in-frame ones, with some missing. This table has under 250,000 clones, roughly 90% appearing once. Sequenced material: peripheral blood. The origin of the receptors is a woman aged 40 to 50 with acute or convalescent COVID-19.

The gene calls are TRBV27 and TRBJ1-5; D unclear. The CDR3 covers 13 residues. The germline V gene has CDR1 MNHEY and CDR2 SMNVEV (reference sequence). V lost 0 bases and J lost 4, with 4 bases in between. CDR3 amino acids: CASSLSANQPQHF. DNA of the CDR3: TGTGCCAGCAGTTTATCAGCAAATCAGCCCCAGCATTTT.

This sequence joins TRBV5-6 and TRBJ2-3; D is unresolved. The CDR3 consists of 17 residues. V was trimmed by 0 bases and J by 2 bases, leaving 16 bases between them. Germline V lookup: CDR1 SGHDT, CDR2 YYEEEE. The CDR3 region has the DNA TGTGCCAGCAGCTTGGAACTTAACTCCCCCCCCACAGATACGCAGTATTTT. Its protein product is CASSLELNSPPTDTQYF.

This clone was detected once. A much bigger clone sits one base away, suggesting this may be a read error. The chain links TRBV3-1 (or the pseudogene TRBV3-2) to TRBJ2-2, with D tentatively TRBD2 (5 bases). The germline V and J ends were trimmed by 1 base and 8 bases, with 8 bases remaining between them. This CDR3 has 13 amino acids. Germline CDR1 LGHDT, CDR2 YNNKEL (reference sequence). CDR3 in DNA: TGTGCCAGCAGCCAAGCGGGGATGGGGGAGCTGTTTTTT. This sequence encodes CASSQAGMGELFF.

The chain has TRBV29-1 and TRBJ2-1, with D possibly TRBD2 on 6 matching bases. Germline lookup yields CDR1 SQVTM and CDR2 ANQGSEA. This CDR3 spans 14 amino acids. With 4 bases removed from V and 0 bases from J, the gap between germline ends came to 10 bases. The CDR3 reads CSVVGGYSYNEQFF. The CDR3 bases are TGCAGCGTTGTCGGGGGTTACTCCTACAATGAGCAGTTCTTC.

The chain is built from TRBV4-1 and TRBJ1-4; a possible D gene is TRBD1 (5 bases). Germline lookup yields CDR1 MGHRA and CDR2 YSYEKL. This CDR3 has 17 amino acids. Trimming left V 5 bases short and J 5 bases short, with 21 bases between. The CDR3 coding sequence is TGCGCCAGCAGCAGTTGGGGAAGGGGCAGGGCGAATGAAAAACTGTTTTTT. Translating gives CASSSWGRGRANEKLFF.